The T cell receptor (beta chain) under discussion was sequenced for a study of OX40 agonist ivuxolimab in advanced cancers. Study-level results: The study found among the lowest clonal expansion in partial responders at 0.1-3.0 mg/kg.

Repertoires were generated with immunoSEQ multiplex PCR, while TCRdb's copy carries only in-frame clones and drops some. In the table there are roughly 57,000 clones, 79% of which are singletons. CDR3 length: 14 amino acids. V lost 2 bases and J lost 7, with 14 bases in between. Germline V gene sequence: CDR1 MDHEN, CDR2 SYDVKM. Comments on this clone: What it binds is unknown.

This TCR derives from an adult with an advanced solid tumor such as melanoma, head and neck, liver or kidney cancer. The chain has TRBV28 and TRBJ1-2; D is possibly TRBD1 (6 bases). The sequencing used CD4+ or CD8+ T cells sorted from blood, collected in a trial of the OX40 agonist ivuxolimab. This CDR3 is CASSLVGQGFGYTF. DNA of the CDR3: TGTGCCAGCAGTTTAGTTGGCCAGGGGTTTGGCTACACCTTC.